One and the same sample provided the 8 T cell receptor beta chains below, sequenced in a study of T cells in Graves' hyperthyroidism and ophthalmopathy. TCR beta CDR3 region amplification was performed from RNA transcripts. With the HTBI primer set, the TCR CDR3 went through a first round of RT-PCR. TCRdb analysed the multiplex PCR reads with MiXCR anew, one entry per CDR3 protein. The sample yields some 250,000 distinct CDR3 sequences, about 14% seen once. What was sequenced was blood. The receptors originated from a woman in her thirties or forties with Graves' hyperthyroidism that later progressed to Graves' ophthalmopathy.

The sample holds many counts of this clonotype. DNA for the CDR3: TGTGCCAGCAGTGTTAGGGGGCGTTACGAGCAGTACTTC. Translated: CASSVRGRYEQYF. The chain couples TRBV28 to TRBJ2-7; 7 bases are a match to TRBD1. J was trimmed by 4 bases and V by 5 bases; bases with no gene match: 5. CDR1 is MDHEN, CDR2 SYDVKM, per germline. The length of the CDR3 is 13 residues.

At least ten counts were recorded for this clonotype. J is TRBJ2-7 and V is TRBV11-2; perhaps D is TRBD1 or TRBD2 (5 bases each). V was pared by 4 bases and J by 3 bases, with 16 bases between. Germline V CDR1 and CDR2: SGHAT, FQNNGV. The CDR3 consists of 15 residues. The CDR3 DNA is TGTGCCAGCAGCTCCCCCCGGGACCCGCTCTACGAGCAGTACTTC. It specifies CASSSPRDPLYEQYF.

The V gene is TRBV11-2, the J gene TRBJ2-1, with a weak D call TRBD1 (6 bases). The CDR3 loop spans 16 amino acids. V was cut by 1 base and J by 5 bases, with 15 bases left in between. The V gene's germline CDR1 is SGHAT and CDR2 FQNNGV. Here the CDR3 reads CASSLGTDPPHNEQFF. The CDR3 bases are TGTGCCAGCAGCTTAGGGACAGACCCTCCTCACAATGAGCAGTTCTTC.

The sample holds many counts of this clonotype. The CDR3 loop is CASSAGTGGYGYTF. The CDR3 coding sequence is TGTGCCAGCTCTGCCGGGACAGGGGGCTATGGCTACACCTTC. The J gene is TRBJ1-2, the V gene TRBV18; TRBD1 aligns across 11 bases. The junction had 4 bases not matched to a gene; V was cut back by 6 bases and J by 4 bases. The CDR3 has 14 amino acids. Germline lookup yields CDR1 KGHSH and CDR2 LQKENI.

This clonotype showed up many times. This chain joins TRBV10-3 and TRBJ2-3, with D perhaps matching TRBD2 (6 bases). Trimming removed 4 bases from V and 5 bases from J, with 16 bases in between. CDR3 length: 15 amino acids. Germline CDR1 is ENHRY and CDR2 is SYGVKD. The CDR3 bases are TGTGCCATCAGTGCGTCATCCGGGCGGGGAGATACGCAGTATTTT. Its translation: CAISASSGRGDTQYF.

This clonotype was seen just once. The chain joins TRBV2 to TRBJ1-2; D is uncertain. Germline V gives CDR1 SNHLY, CDR2 FYNNEI. The V gene lost 7 bases and the J gene lost 1 base, with 19 bases spanning the gap. The CDR3 covers 16 residues. The CDR3 region is CASTSERGERNYGYTF. CDR3 sequence (DNA): TGTGCCAGCACCTCGGAGCGTGGAGAGCGTAACTATGGCTACACCTTC.

The rearrangement joins TRBV30 to TRBJ2-2; D possibly corresponds to TRBD1 (6 bases). V was shortened by 3 bases and J by 7 bases, with 24 bases between the two germline ends. The CDR3 has 17 residues. Germline V gene lookup returns CDR1 GTSNPN and CDR2 SVGIG (reference sequence). The DNA of the CDR3 is TGTGCCTGGAGGCCTCGCAAGGCAGGGGTAGAACTCGGGGAGCTGTTTTTT. It yields the protein CAWRPRKAGVELGELFF.

This clonotype was counted many times. The genes are TRBV12-3 or TRBV12-4 and TRBJ2-5; 9 nucleotides agree with TRBD2. The ends lost 8 bases at V and 5 bases at J; junction bases unmatched: 6. The length of the CDR3 is 13 residues. DNA for the CDR3: TGTGCCAGCCGCGGACTAGCGAGGGAGACCCAGTACTTC. Protein: CASRGLARETQYF.